Below, 21 T cell receptor beta chains from the same sample are listed, as sequenced in a study of blood T cell repertoires in COVID-19. Clones were sequenced by immunoSEQ multiplex PCR, and TCRdb holds only the in-frame ones, with some missing. The data hold 130,000 or so clones, with around 86% observed a single time. Sequenced sample: peripheral blood. The receptor source for this set is a man aged 50-60 years with active COVID-19.

A note on this clone: One end of the junction varies from germline; a read error may be responsible. The gene calls are TRBV27 and TRBJ2-7; tentatively, D is TRBD1 (6 bases). There are 14 residues in the CDR3. Germline assignment: CDR1 MNHEY and CDR2 SMNVEV (reference sequence). CDR3 coding DNA: TGTGTCAGCAGTTTCCAGGGGTCCTCCTACGAGCAGTACTTC. Translating gives CVSSFQGSSYEQYF.

The rearrangement joins TRBV29-1 to TRBJ1-5; 9 bases match TRBD1. The germline CDR1 and CDR2 sequences are SQVTM and ANQGSEA. J gave up 5 bases and V 6 bases, and 8 bases lay outside the gene matches. CDR3 length equals 14 residues. In DNA form, the CDR3 reads TGCAGCGTAACTACCGGGACAGGGTATCAGCCCCAGCATTTT. Amino acid sequence: CSVTTGTGYQPQHF.

This clone was found many times. The V gene is TRBV7-2, the J gene TRBJ2-2, with D hard to call. This CDR3 region has 12 residues. Trimming stripped 4 bases from V and 3 bases from J, with 3 bases between. Germline lookup yields CDR1 SGHTA and CDR2 FQGNSA. This CDR3 is CASSSDTGELFF. The DNA for the CDR3 is TGTGCCAGCAGCTCTGACACCGGGGAGCTGTTTTTT.

This clone was counted between two and nine times. This chain uses TRBV11-2 with TRBJ2-7, with D uncertain. The germline V gene has CDR1 SGHAT and CDR2 FQNNGV. This CDR3 contains 12 residues. V gave up 5 bases and J gave up 6 bases, with 11 bases separating them. The CDR3 region is CASSPEFGEQYF. The CDR3, as DNA: TGTGCCAGCAGCCCCGAGTTTGGCGAGCAGTACTTC.

The CDR3 DNA reads TGTGCCAGCAGCCTCGCCTTAGGACTAGCGGGGGTGTCCTACGAGCAGTACTTC. Translating it yields CASSLALGLAGVSYEQYF. V and J are TRBV7-2 and TRBJ2-7, with 13 nucleotides matching TRBD2. Germline CDR1 is SGHTA and CDR2 is FQGNSA. V dropped 5 bases and J dropped 1; count of bases not matched to a gene: 11. The CDR3 length is 18 residues.

The rearrangement uses TRBV5-1 and TRBJ1-1; a weak D match, TRBD1 (5 bases). The CDR3 consists of 16 residues. V gave up 5 bases and J gave up 4 bases, with 21 bases separating them. Germline V CDR1 and CDR2: SGHRS, YFSETQ. The CDR3 is CASRRAGPDGGTEAFF. CDR3 nucleotide sequence: TGCGCCAGCAGACGTGCGGGGCCCGACGGGGGCACTGAAGCTTTCTTT.

The genes are TRBV12-3 or TRBV12-4 and TRBJ1-2; no clear D. The V and J ends lost 3 bases and 8 bases respectively, with 13 bases between them. The CDR3 is 13 residues long. CDR3 nucleotides: TGTGCCAGCAGTTTTCCCAGAGGGCGCGGCTACACCTTC. Amino acid sequence: CASSFPRGRGYTF.

The rearrangement joins TRBV6-2 or TRBV6-3 to TRBJ2-7; no clear D. The CDR3 is made up of 14 amino acids. Germline V gene sequence: CDR1 MNHEY, CDR2 SVGEGT. V dropped 6 bases and J dropped 4 bases, with 16 bases sitting between them. This chain's CDR3 is CASSPPELRYEQYF. DNA for the CDR3: TGTGCCAGCAGCCCTCCGGAGTTGAGGTACGAGCAGTACTTC.

The chain uses TRBV5-4 and TRBJ2-5; the match to TRBD1 covers 10 bases. CDR3 length: 15 residues. Germline V lookup: CDR1 SGHNT, CDR2 YYREEE (reference sequence). After removal of 2 bases from V and 4 bases from J, the junction contained 5 bases not matched to a gene. CDR3 bases: TGTGCCAGCAGCTTACCTGGGACAGGGGCAGAGACCCAGTACTTC. As protein: CASSLPGTGAETQYF. The whole variable domain, filled in from reference TRBV5-4 and TRBJ2-5, reads ETGVTQSPTHLIKTRGQQVTLRCSSQSGHNTVSWYQQALGQGPQFIFQYYREEENGRGNFPPRFSGLQFPNYSSELNVNALELDDSALYLCASSLPGTGAETQYFGPGTRLLVL.

The chain employs TRBV10-3 and TRBJ1-6; TRBD1 matches 7 bases. Unmatched junction bases numbered 5, after V lost 8 bases and J lost 7 bases. CDR1 ENHRY and CDR2 SYGVKD come from the germline V gene. CDR3 length: 13 residues. The CDR3 nucleotides read TGTGCCATCCGGGGACAGAACAATTCACCCCTCCACTTT. Protein: CAIRGQNNSPLHF.

The chain links TRBV27 to TRBJ1-2; TRBD1 matches 7 bases. V was pared by 9 bases and J by 0 bases, with 10 bases of the junction left unmatched. The CDR3 totals 15 residues. Germline V gene data show CDR1 as MNHEY and CDR2 as SMNVEV (reference sequence). For the CDR3, the DNA is TGTGCCAGTTCCTTTAGGGACAGCTCTAACTATGGCTACACCTTC. Its protein is CASSFRDSSNYGYTF.

This rearrangement joins TRBV2 to TRBJ1-1; no definite D call. The V end was cut by 1 base, the J end by 7 bases, with 7 bases between. CDR1 is SNHLY, CDR2 FYNNEI, per germline. The CDR3 length is 12 residues. CDR3 nucleotide sequence: TGTGCCAGCAGTGAAGGGCCGTTTGAAGCTTTCTTT. Translated: CASSEGPFEAFF.

The gene calls are TRBV5-1 and TRBJ2-2, with 9 bases matching TRBD1. The CDR3 totals 16 residues. The V segment lost 0 bases and the J segment 4 bases; nucleotides outside the gene matches: 4. Per the germline V gene, CDR1 is SGHRS and CDR2 is YFSETQ. CDR3 in amino acids: CASSLGDRVLTGELFF. Here the CDR3 DNA reads TGCGCCAGCAGCTTGGGGGACAGGGTACTCACCGGGGAGCTGTTTTTT.

The rearrangement links TRBV3-1 (or the pseudogene TRBV3-2) to TRBJ2-5; tentatively, D is TRBD2 (5 bases). V was cut by 4 bases and J by 1 base, with 7 bases left in between. Germline V gene sequence: CDR1 LGHDT, CDR2 YNNKEL (reference sequence). This CDR3 comprises 13 residues. The CDR3 nucleotides read TGTGCCAGCAGCCTAGGAGGCCAAGAGACCCAGTACTTC. It codes for CASSLGGQETQYF.

The genes are TRBV7-3 and TRBJ2-3; TRBD2 aligns across 9 bases. V shed 5 bases and J 2 bases; nucleotides not matched to a gene: 2. Germline lookup yields CDR1 SGHTA and CDR2 FQGTGA. The CDR3 has 14 residues. CDR3 region: CASSTSGFTDTQYF. CDR3 nucleotide sequence: TGTGCCAGCAGCACTAGCGGGTTCACAGATACGCAGTATTTT.

V is TRBV3-1 (or the pseudogene TRBV3-2) and J is TRBJ1-5; maybe TRBD1 (6 bases). Germline assignment: CDR1 LGHDT and CDR2 YNNKEL (reference sequence). The CDR3 is 17 amino acids. Trimming took 2 bases from V and 4 from J, leaving 18 bases between them. The CDR3 DNA follows: TGTGCCAGCAGCCAATATGGCAGCAGGGGTGGAAATCAGCCCCAGCATTTT. As protein: CASSQYGSRGGNQPQHF.

This rearrangement joins TRBV30 to TRBJ2-6, with D possibly being TRBD2 (6 bases). The CDR3 covers 16 residues. Germline CDR1 GTSNPN, CDR2 SVGIG (reference sequence). V was shortened by 0 bases and J by 4 bases, with 13 bases between the two germline ends. The CDR3 region has the DNA TGTGCCTGGAGTGTACGAGGGGACTCCGGGGCCAACGTCCTGACTTTC. This codes for CAWSVRGDSGANVLTF.

This clone was observed a few times. The V and J genes are TRBV5-4 and TRBJ1-2, with D maybe TRBD1 (5 bases). The germline V gene has CDR1 SGHNT and CDR2 YYREEE (reference sequence). CDR3 length: 15 residues. V was shortened by 2 bases and J by 0 bases, with 11 bases between the two germline ends. Here the CDR3 reads CASSFGAGANYGYTF. CDR3 coding DNA: TGTGCCAGCAGCTTCGGGGCGGGGGCTAACTATGGCTACACCTTC. The variable domain in full, with the rest retrieved from reference TRBV5-4 and TRBJ1-2, is ETGVTQSPTHLIKTRGQQVTLRCSSQSGHNTVSWYQQALGQGPQFIFQYYREEENGRGNFPPRFSGLQFPNYSSELNVNALELDDSALYLCASSFGAGANYGYTFGSGTRLTVV.

This clone came up once. The chain uses TRBV6-5 and TRBJ2-7, with TRBD1 matching 7 bases. V gave up 10 bases and J gave up 3 bases; unmatched junction bases: 9. This CDR3 contains 13 residues. Germline CDR1 is MNHEY and CDR2 is SVGAGI. The CDR3, as DNA: TGTGCCACCATTGGGACAGATAACTACGAGCAGTACTTC. This codes for CATIGTDNYEQYF.

The V call is TRBV3-1 (or the pseudogene TRBV3-2), the J call TRBJ2-1; maybe TRBD2 (7 bases). Germline V gene sequence: CDR1 LGHDT, CDR2 YNNKEL (reference sequence). The CDR3 has 17 residues. V was clipped by 5 bases and J by 5 bases, with 22 bases between them. As DNA, the CDR3 is TGTGCCAGCAGCTGGGCAGAATGGCGGGGGACAAACAATGAGCAGTTCTTC. This translates into CASSWAEWRGTNNEQFF.

The J gene is TRBJ2-7, the V gene TRBV4-1; 8 bases line up with TRBD2. CDR1 MGHRA and CDR2 YSYEKL come from the germline V gene. After removal of 1 base from V and 3 bases from J, the junction contained 8 bases not matched to a gene. The CDR3 consists of 16 residues. The CDR3 nucleotides read TGCGCCAGCAGCCAAGGAGTGGGCGGGGGGTTCTACGAGCAGTACTTC. Encoded protein: CASSQGVGGGFYEQYF.